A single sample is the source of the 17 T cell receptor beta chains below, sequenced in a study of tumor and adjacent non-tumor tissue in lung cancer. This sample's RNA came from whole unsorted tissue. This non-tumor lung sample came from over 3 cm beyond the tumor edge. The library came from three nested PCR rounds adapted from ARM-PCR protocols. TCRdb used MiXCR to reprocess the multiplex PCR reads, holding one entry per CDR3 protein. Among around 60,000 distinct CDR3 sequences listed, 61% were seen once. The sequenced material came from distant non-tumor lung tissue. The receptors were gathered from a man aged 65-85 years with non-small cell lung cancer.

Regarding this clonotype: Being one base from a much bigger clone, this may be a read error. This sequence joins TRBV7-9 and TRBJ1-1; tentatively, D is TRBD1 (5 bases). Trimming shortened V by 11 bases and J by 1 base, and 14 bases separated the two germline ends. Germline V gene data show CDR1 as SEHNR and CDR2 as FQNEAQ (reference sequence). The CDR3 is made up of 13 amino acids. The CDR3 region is CAGALQGNTEAFF. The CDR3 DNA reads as TGTGCCGGCGCTCTTCAGGGGAACACTGAAGCTTTCTTT.

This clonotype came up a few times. The DNA for the CDR3 is TGTGCCACCAGCAGAGATGCTGGAAACGAGCAGTACTTC. The encoded protein is CATSRDAGNEQYF. The rearrangement links TRBV15 to TRBJ2-7; D is undetermined. The CDR3 extends over 13 amino acids. Trimming removed 0 bases from V and 5 bases from J, with 8 bases in between. The V gene's germline CDR1 is LNHNV and CDR2 YYDKDF (reference sequence). Drawing the rest from reference TRBV15 and TRBJ2-7, the complete variable domain is DAMVIQNPRYQVTQFGKPVTLSCSQTLNHNVMYWYQQKSSQAPKLLFHYYDKDFNNEADTPDNFQSRRPNTSFCFLDIRSPGLGDTAMYLCATSRDAGNEQYFGPGTRLTVT.

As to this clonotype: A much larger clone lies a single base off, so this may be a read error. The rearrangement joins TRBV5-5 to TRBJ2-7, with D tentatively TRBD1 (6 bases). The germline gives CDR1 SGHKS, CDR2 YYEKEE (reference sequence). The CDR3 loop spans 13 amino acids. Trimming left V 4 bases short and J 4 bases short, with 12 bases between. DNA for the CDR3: TGTGCCAGCAGCAACGACGGACAGTACGAGCAGTACTTC. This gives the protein CASSNDGQYEQYF.

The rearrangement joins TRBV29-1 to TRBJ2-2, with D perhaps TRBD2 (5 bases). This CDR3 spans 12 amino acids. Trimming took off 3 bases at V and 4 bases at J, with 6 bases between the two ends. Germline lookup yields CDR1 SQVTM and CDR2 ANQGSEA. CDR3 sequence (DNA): TGCAGCGTTGAGGGGAGCACCGGGGAGCTGTTTTTT. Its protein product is CSVEGSTGELFF.

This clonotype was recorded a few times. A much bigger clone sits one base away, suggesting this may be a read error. CDR3 DNA: TGCAGTGCTTCATCGGGGACCGGAGGGGACTACACCTTC. Its translation: CSASSGTGGDYTF. The chain couples TRBV20-1 to TRBJ1-2, with D perhaps matching TRBD1 (5 bases). Germline V gene data show CDR1 as DFQATT and CDR2 as SNEGSKA (reference sequence). Trimming left V 5 bases short and J 10 bases short, with 20 bases between. The CDR3 is 13 amino acids.

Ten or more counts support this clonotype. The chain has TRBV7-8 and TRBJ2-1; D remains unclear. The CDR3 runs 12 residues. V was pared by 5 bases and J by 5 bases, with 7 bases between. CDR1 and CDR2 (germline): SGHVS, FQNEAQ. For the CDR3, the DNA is TGTGCCAGCAGCCGACTCGACAATGAGCAGTTCTTC. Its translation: CASSRLDNEQFF.

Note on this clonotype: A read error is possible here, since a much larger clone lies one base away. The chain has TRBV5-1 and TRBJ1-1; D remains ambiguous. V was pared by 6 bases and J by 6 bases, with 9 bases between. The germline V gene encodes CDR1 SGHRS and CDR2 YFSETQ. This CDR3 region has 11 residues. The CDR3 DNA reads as TGCGCCAGCAACAACTGGGCTGAAGCTTTCTTT. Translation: CASNNWAEAFF.

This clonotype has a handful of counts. CDR3 amino acids: CASSLWGLLETQYF. Written as DNA, the CDR3 is TGTGCCAGCAGCTTGTGGGGACTATTAGAGACCCAGTACTTC. The chain is built from TRBV5-4 and TRBJ2-5; 7 nucleotides line up with TRBD2. CDR1 is SGHNT, CDR2 YYREEE, per germline (reference sequence). This CDR3 region has 14 residues. Trimming removed 1 base from V and 4 bases from J; junction bases left unmatched: 4. The full variable domain, in which reference TRBV5-4 and TRBJ2-5 provide the parts outside the CDR3, is ETGVTQSPTHLIKTRGQQVTLRCSSQSGHNTVSWYQQALGQGPQFIFQYYREEENGRGNFPPRFSGLQFPNYSSELNVNALELDDSALYLCASSLWGLLETQYFGPGTRLLVL.

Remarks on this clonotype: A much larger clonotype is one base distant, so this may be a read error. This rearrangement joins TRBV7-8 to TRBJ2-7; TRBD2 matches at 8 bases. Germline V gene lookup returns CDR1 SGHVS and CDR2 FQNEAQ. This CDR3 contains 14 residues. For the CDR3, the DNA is TGTGTCAGCAGCTCACCGGGACTAGCCTACGAGCAGTACTTC. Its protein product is CVSSSPGLAYEQYF.

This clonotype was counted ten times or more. The CDR3 loop is CSVRTGPNTEAFF. In DNA, the CDR3 is TGCAGCGTTCGGACAGGACCAAACACTGAAGCTTTCTTT. V usage is TRBV29-1 and J usage is TRBJ1-1; 7 nucleotides line up with TRBD1. V was clipped by 5 bases and J by 2 bases; unmatched bases: 5. CDR3 length: 13 residues. The V gene's germline CDR1 is SQVTM and CDR2 ANQGSEA.

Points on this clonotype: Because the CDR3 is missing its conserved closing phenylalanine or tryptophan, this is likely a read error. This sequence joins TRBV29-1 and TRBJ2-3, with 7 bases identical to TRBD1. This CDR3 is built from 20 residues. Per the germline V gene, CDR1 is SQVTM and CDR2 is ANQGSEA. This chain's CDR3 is CSARQGVSTRGLIGIDMQYL. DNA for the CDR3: TGCAGCGCGAGACAGGGAGTGAGCACCAGAGGTTTGATCGGAATAGATATGCAGTATTTG.

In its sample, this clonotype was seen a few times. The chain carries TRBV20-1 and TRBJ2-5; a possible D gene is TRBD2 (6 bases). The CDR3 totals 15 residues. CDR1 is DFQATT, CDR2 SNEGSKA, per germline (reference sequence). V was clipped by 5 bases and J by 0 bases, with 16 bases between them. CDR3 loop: CSAQRYQRDQETQYF. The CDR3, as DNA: TGCAGTGCTCAACGGTACCAGCGGGACCAAGAGACCCAGTACTTC.

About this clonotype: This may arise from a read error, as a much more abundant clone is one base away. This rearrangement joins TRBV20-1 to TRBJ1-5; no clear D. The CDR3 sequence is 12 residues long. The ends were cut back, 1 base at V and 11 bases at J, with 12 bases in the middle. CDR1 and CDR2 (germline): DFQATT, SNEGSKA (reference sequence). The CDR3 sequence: CSARAGIQSQHF. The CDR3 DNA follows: TGCAGTGCTAGAGCGGGTATCCAGTCCCAGCATTTT.

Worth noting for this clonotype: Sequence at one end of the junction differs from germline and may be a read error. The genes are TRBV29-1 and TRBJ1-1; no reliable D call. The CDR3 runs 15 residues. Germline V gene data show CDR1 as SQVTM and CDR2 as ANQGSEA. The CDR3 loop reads CSVRGGRQTNTEASF. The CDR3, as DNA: TGCAGCGTTCGAGGAGGTAGGCAGACGAACACTGAAGCTTCCTTT.

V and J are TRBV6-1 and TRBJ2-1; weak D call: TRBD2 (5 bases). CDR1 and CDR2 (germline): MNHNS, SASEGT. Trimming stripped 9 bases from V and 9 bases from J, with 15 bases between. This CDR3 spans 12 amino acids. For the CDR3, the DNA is TGTGCCAGGAAAGCGAGGGCGGGTGAGCAGTTCTTC. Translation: CARKARAGEQFF.

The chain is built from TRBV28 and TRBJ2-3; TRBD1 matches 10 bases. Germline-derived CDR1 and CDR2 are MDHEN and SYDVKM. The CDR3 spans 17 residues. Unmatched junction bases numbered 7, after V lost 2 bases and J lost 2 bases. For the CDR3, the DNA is TGTGCCAGCAGTTTAGCCTCCGGGACAGGGGTCACAGATACGCAGTATTTT. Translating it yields CASSLASGTGVTDTQYF.

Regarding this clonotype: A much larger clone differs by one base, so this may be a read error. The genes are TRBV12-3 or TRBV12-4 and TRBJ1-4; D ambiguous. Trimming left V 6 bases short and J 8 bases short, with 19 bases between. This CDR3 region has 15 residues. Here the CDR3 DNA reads TGTGCCAGCAGGAAACGTGACAAGGTGGACGAAAAACTGTTTTTT. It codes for CASRKRDKVDEKLFF.